Listed here is a single T cell receptor beta chain. It has no known antigen specificity. Within one base of it there is no much larger clone, and no base qualities were kept. This record belongs to a study of OX40 agonist ivuxolimab in advanced cancers. Regarding the study in general: Ivuxolimab was an agonistic, fully human IgG2 monoclonal antibody directed against OX40 (CD134), a costimulatory receptor. Intravenous ivuxolimab was administered to patients every 2 weeks at six dose levels: 0.01, 0.1, 0.3, 1.5, 3 and 10 mg/kg. Of the roughly 52 dose-escalation patients, hepatocellular carcinoma was present in about 19, melanoma in some 15, renal cell carcinoma in 9 and head and neck cancer in 9. In the dose-escalation cohort, about four fifths of patients were male, and the mean age was 60 years with a range of roughly 23 to 79. Patients were allowed to have had prior anti-PD-1, anti-PD-L1 or anti-CTLA-4 therapy, and around 40% of the dose-escalation patients had previously received checkpoint inhibitors. Partial responses were achieved by three dose-escalation patients, of whom one had hepatocellular carcinoma and two had cutaneous melanoma. Peripheral TCRbeta sequencing aimed to test whether ivuxolimab altered TCR sequence diversity and caused clonal T-cell expansion. The paper covers the monotherapy dose-escalation part of the phase I ivuxolimab trial, which included N of about 50 patients.

CDR1 and CDR2 are drawn from the germline V gene: SGDLS, YYNGEE. At the junction V is shortened by 4 bases and J by 0 bases, with 10 bases in between. The CDR3 goes from the cysteine to the phenylalanine over 14 residues. The CDR3 DNA has 42 bases and is translated from base 1. General study outcomes and caveats: Which antigens the clonally expanded peripheral T cells were specific for was not determined. After ivuxolimab, more expanded clones were found on average in CD8+ T cells than in CD4+ T cells. In the 0.1-3.0 mg/kg groups, partial responders were among the patients with the lowest normalized peripheral clonal expansion, particularly in CD8+ T cells. Low levels of normalized T-cell clonal expansion were also seen in some nonresponding patients. At doses from 0.1 to 3.0 mg/kg, clonal expansion was seen in both CD4+ and CD8+ blood T cells between baseline and week 6.

The trial excluded patients who had a history of autoimmune disease or were on systemic immunosuppression. In every dose cohort, peripheral blood was drawn for TCR sequencing at baseline, cycle 4 day 1, and cycle 7 day 1. The samples were taken from a phase I, first-in-human, multicenter, open-label dose-escalation trial of ivuxolimab. Adults with locally advanced or metastatic melanoma, renal cell, hepatocellular, or head and neck squamous cell carcinoma were enrolled in the trial. CD4+ and CD8+ T cells were sorted separately from peripheral blood before TCR sequencing. For sequencing of the TCRbeta CDR3 region, genomic DNA was extracted from the sorted cells. The immunoSEQ Assay was used for sequencing of TCRbeta CDR3 regions. In TCRdb, the immuneACCESS table is reduced to in-frame sequences with V and J assigned. These tables do not hold every clone; where another copy was compared, an unresolved V gene accounts for under half, and the others remain unexplained. The table for this sample lists over 70,000 clones; more than 85% of them were counted only once. The top ten clonotypes cover roughly 13% of the sample.

The sample in question was CD4+ or CD8+ T cells sorted from blood, obtained in a trial of the OX40 agonist ivuxolimab. The TCR sequence derives from an adult with an advanced solid tumor such as melanoma, head and neck, liver or kidney cancer. The sequence links TRBV9 to TRBJ1-2; the D gene identity is not certain. The DNA sequence is as follows: TGTGCCAGCAGCTCCCATAACACTAACTATGGCTACACCTTC. The translation is CASSSHNTNYGYTF.